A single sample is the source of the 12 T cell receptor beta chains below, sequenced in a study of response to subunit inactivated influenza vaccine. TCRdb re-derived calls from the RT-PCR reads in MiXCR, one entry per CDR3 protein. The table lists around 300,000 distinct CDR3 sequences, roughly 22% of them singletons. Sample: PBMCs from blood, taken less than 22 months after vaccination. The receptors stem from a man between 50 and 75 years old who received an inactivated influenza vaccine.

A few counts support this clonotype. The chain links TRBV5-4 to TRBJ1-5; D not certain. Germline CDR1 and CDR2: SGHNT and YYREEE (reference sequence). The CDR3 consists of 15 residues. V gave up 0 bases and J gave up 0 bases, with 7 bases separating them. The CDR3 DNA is TGTGCCAGCAGCTTGGGACCTAATAGCAATCAGCCCCAGCATTTT. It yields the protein CASSLGPNSNQPQHF.

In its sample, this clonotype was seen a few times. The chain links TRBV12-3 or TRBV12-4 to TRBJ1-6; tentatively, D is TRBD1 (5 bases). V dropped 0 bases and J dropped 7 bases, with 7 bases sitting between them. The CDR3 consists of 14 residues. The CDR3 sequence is CASSLAGDNSPLHF. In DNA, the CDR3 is TGTGCCAGCAGTTTAGCAGGGGACAATTCACCCCTCCACTTT.

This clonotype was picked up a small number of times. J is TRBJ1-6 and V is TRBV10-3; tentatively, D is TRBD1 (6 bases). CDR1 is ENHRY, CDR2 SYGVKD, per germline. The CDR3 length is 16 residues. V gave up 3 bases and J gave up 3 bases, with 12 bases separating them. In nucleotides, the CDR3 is TGTGCCATCAGTGATGGGGACAAGGGCTATAATTCACCCCTCCACTTT. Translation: CAISDGDKGYNSPLHF.

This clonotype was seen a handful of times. The CDR3 here is CSVQVSGANVLTF. CDR3 coding DNA: TGCAGCGTTCAGGTTTCTGGGGCCAACGTCCTGACTTTC. The chain uses TRBV29-1 and TRBJ2-6; D not resolved. CDR1 is SQVTM and CDR2 is ANQGSEA in the germline V gene. V gave up 5 bases and J gave up 1 base, with 6 bases separating them. The CDR3 is made up of 13 amino acids. Filled out from reference TRBV29-1 and TRBJ2-6, the complete variable domain reads SAVISQKPSRDICQRGTSLTIQCQVDSQVTMMFWYRQQPGQSLTLIATANQGSEATYESGFVIDKFPISRPNLTFSTLTVSNMSPEDSSIYLCSVQVSGANVLTFGAGSRLTVL.

The CDR3 spells CSAISGSNQPQHF. The CDR3 nucleotides read TGCAGTGCTATCTCTGGTAGCAATCAGCCCCAGCATTTT. The chain is built from TRBV20-1 and TRBJ1-5, with D unclear. The CDR3 is made up of 13 amino acids. Germline assignment: CDR1 DFQATT and CDR2 SNEGSKA (reference sequence). V lost 4 bases and J lost 0, with 7 bases in between.

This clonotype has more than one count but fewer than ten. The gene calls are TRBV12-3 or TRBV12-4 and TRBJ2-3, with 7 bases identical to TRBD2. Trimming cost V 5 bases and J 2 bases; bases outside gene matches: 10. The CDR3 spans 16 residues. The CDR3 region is CASSTQTGRHTDTQYF. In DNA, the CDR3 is TGTGCCAGCAGTACCCAGACCGGGAGGCACACAGATACGCAGTATTTT.

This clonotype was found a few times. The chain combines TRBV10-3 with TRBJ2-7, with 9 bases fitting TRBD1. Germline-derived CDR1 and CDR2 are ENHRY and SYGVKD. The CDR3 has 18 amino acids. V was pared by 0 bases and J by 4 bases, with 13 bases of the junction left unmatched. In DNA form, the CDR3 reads TGTGCCATCAGTGAGTCGGGGACAGGGTCGGTTGGTTGGTACGAGCAGTACTTC. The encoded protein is CAISESGTGSVGWYEQYF.

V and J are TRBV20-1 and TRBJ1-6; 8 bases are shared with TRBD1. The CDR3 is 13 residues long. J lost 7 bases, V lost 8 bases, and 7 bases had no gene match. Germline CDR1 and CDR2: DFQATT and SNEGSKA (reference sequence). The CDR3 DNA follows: TGCAGTCCTCAGGGGGCGCTGAATTCACCCCTCCACTTT. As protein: CSPQGALNSPLHF.

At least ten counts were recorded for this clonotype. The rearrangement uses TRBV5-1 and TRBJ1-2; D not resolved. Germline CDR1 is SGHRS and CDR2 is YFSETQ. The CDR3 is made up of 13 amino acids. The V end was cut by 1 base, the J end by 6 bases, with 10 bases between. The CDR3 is CASSLPTYHGYTF. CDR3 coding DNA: TGCGCCAGCAGCTTGCCGACATATCATGGCTACACCTTC.

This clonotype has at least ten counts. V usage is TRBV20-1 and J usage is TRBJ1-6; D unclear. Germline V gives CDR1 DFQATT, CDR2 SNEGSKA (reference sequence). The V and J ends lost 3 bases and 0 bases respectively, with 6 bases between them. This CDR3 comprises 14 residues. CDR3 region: CSASRGSYNSPLHF. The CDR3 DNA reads TGCAGTGCTAGTCGGGGCTCCTATAATTCACCCCTCCACTTT.

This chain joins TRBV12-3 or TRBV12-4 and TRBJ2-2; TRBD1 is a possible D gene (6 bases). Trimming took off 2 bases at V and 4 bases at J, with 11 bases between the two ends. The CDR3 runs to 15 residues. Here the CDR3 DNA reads TGTGCCAGCAGTTTACGGGACACTCTCACCGGGGAGCTGTTTTTT. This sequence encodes CASSLRDTLTGELFF.

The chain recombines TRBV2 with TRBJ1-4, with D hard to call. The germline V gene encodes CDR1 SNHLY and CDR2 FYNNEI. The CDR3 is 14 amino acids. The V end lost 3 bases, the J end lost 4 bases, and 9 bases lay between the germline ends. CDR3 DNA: TGTGCCAGCAGTGATGGTGTAGTTAATGAAAAACTGTTTTTT. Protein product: CASSDGVVNEKLFF.